The 21 T cell receptor beta chains below were found in one sample sequenced in a study of CD8+CD57+ T cells in acquired aplastic anemia. Genomic DNA, serving as template, underwent TCR beta VDJ and CDR3 profiling. TCRdb reprocessed the reads via MiXCR and lists one record per CDR3 protein. The sample shows more than 250,000 distinct CDR3 sequences, around three fifths of them seen only once. Sequencing input: sorted CD4+, CD8+, or CD8+CD57+ T cells (not recorded which) from PBMCs. These receptors were collected from a human donor with severe aplastic anemia or a healthy control (not recorded which).

V and J are TRBV20-1 and TRBJ2-3, with D possibly TRBD2 on 5 matching bases. The V end was cut by 4 bases, the J end by 2 bases, with 16 bases between. This CDR3 has 15 amino acids. The germline CDR1 and CDR2 sequences are DFQATT and SNEGSKA (reference sequence). The CDR3 region is CSAILAASPTDTQYF. The CDR3 nucleotides are TGCAGTGCTATCCTAGCAGCCTCCCCCACAGATACGCAGTATTTT.

In this sample, this clonotype turned up many times. The J gene is TRBJ2-5, the V gene TRBV7-8; TRBD2 matches 8 bases. The V and J ends lost 2 bases and 5 bases, in that order; junction bases with no gene match: 1. CDR3 size: 13 residues. The germline gives CDR1 SGHVS, CDR2 FQNEAQ. The CDR3 here is CASSLPGGETQYF. CDR3 in DNA: TGTGCCAGCAGCTTACCGGGGGGGGAGACCCAGTACTTC. Variable domain in full (rest from reference TRBV7-8 and TRBJ2-5): GAGVSQSPRYKVAKRGQDVALRCDPISGHVSLFWYQQALGQGPEFLTYFQNEAQLDKSGLPSDRFFAERPEGSVSTLKIQRTQQEDSAVYLCASSLPGGETQYFGPGTRLLVL.

This clonotype was observed a single time. The junction departs from the called germline gene at one end, perhaps through a read error. This CDR3 is CSATEGTANTAAFF. The CDR3 bases are TGCAGTGCTACCGAAGGCACAGCGAACACTGCAGCTTTCTTT. The chain is built from TRBV20-1 and TRBJ1-1; D remains ambiguous. The germline V gene encodes CDR1 DFQATT and CDR2 SNEGSKA (reference sequence). The CDR3 has 14 residues.

For this clonotype: The CDR3 does not end in the conserved phenylalanine or tryptophan, so this is likely a read error. The chain joins TRBV25-1 to TRBJ1-1; unclear D gene. Per the germline V gene, CDR1 is MGHDK and CDR2 is SYGVNS. The CDR3 has 14 amino acids. CDR3 loop: CASTTFGRGTGAFS. CDR3 coding DNA: TGTGCCAGCACCACCTTTGGGCGTGGCACTGGAGCTTTCTCT.

This clonotype was counted ten times or more. This CDR3 reads CASSQHTQNTEAFF. The CDR3 DNA sequence: TGTGCCAGCAGTCAGCACACTCAGAACACTGAAGCTTTCTTT. The chain is built from TRBV2 and TRBJ1-1; no reliable D call. CDR1 is SNHLY, CDR2 FYNNEI, per germline. The ends were cut back, 5 bases at V and 1 base at J, with 11 bases in the middle. This CDR3 is 14 amino acids long.

The genes are TRBV10-3 and TRBJ1-1, with no clear D. Trimming pared 0 bases from V and 1 base from J, leaving 6 bases between. The CDR3 covers 14 residues. The germline V gene encodes CDR1 ENHRY and CDR2 SYGVKD. CDR3 region: CAISESGGNTEAFF. CDR3 sequence (DNA): TGTGCCATCAGTGAGTCCGGAGGGAACACTGAAGCTTTCTTT.

The V gene is TRBV29-1, the J gene TRBJ2-5, with 8 bases that match TRBD1. Per germline, CDR1 SQVTM and CDR2 ANQGSEA. The CDR3 is 15 amino acids. The ends lost 3 bases at V and 5 bases at J; junction bases unmatched: 11. Here the CDR3 DNA reads TGCAGCGTTGAGGCCGACAGGGGTTCATGGGAGACCCAGTACTTC. Translated: CSVEADRGSWETQYF.

This clonotype occurred many times. This chain uses TRBV6-5 with TRBJ2-5, with D perhaps matching TRBD1 or TRBD2 (6 bases each). Trimming took 0 bases from V and 7 from J, leaving 9 bases between them. The CDR3 sequence is 13 residues long. From germline, CDR1 is MNHEY and CDR2 SVGAGI. The CDR3: CASSYSQGGTQYF. CDR3 in DNA: TGTGCCAGCAGTTACTCACAGGGAGGGACCCAGTACTTC.

The rearrangement uses TRBV14 and TRBJ2-6; no reliable D call. CDR3 length: 16 residues. V lost 2 bases, J lost 1 base, and 9 bases lay in between. The germline gives CDR1 SGHDN, CDR2 FVKESK. The CDR3 region has the DNA TGTGCCAGCAGCCAACGACTGGGATCTGGGGCCAACGTCCTGACTTTC. Translating gives CASSQRLGSGANVLTF.

The genes are TRBV6-4 and TRBJ1-6, with 9 bases matching TRBD1. From germline, CDR1 is MRHNA and CDR2 SNTAGT. CDR3 length: 17 amino acids. The ends lost 6 bases at V and 2 bases at J; junction bases unmatched: 8. CDR3 loop: CASRGDRDSTYNSPLHF. CDR3 nucleotides: TGTGCCAGCAGAGGGGACAGGGACAGTACCTATAATTCACCCCTCCACTTT.

This clonotype showed up just once. The chain is built from TRBV7-2 and TRBJ2-7, with TRBD1 identical over 8 bases. CDR1 is SGHTA, CDR2 FQGNSA, per germline. V lost 1 base, J lost 6 bases, and 8 bases stayed unmatched. This CDR3 comprises 15 residues. The CDR3 DNA reads as TGTGCCAGCAGCTTAGTTGGACAGGGTTACGGCGAGCAGTACTTC. Its protein is CASSLVGQGYGEQYF.

Many counts were recorded for this clonotype. This chain joins TRBV6-1 and TRBJ1-2; possible D gene TRBD1, 5 bases. V was shortened by 3 bases and J by 4 bases, with 15 bases between the two germline ends. The CDR3 spans 15 residues. Germline CDR1 MNHNS, CDR2 SASEGT. CDR3 sequence: CASSDWQDGGYGYTF. CDR3 nucleotides: TGTGCCAGCAGTGATTGGCAGGACGGGGGCTATGGCTACACCTTC.

The CDR3 nucleotides read TGCGCCAGCAGTGAGTCCGGTCTGTCCGACGGGGAGCTGTTTTTT. Protein: CASSESGLSDGELFF. This chain links TRBV10-1 with TRBJ2-2; no firm D call. Looked up from germline, CDR1 is WNHNN and CDR2 is SYGVQD (reference sequence). Trimming removed 0 bases at V and 7 bases at J, with 12 bases between. This CDR3 is 15 amino acids long.

This clonotype was counted at least ten times. The chain employs TRBV7-3 and TRBJ2-1, with TRBD2 matching over 9 bases. The V and J ends lost 3 bases and 8 bases, in that order; junction bases with no gene match: 5. The length of the CDR3 is 14 residues. Germline CDR1 is SGHTA and CDR2 is FQGTGA. The DNA of the CDR3 is TGTGCCAGCAGCTTCGCGGGGGGGCCGGATGAGCAGTTCTTC. Translation gives CASSFAGGPDEQFF.

This clonotype was counted between two and nine times. V usage is TRBV19 and J usage is TRBJ2-5; D unresolved. Trimming left V 3 bases short and J 1 base short, with 9 bases between. The CDR3 has 14 amino acids. Per germline, CDR1 LNHDA and CDR2 SQIVND (reference sequence). The CDR3 protein is CASSMRLPQETQYF. The CDR3 DNA follows: TGTGCCAGTAGTATGCGGCTCCCCCAAGAGACCCAGTACTTC.

This clonotype was seen only once. Compared with germline, one end of the junction differs, possibly owing to a read error. This rearrangement joins TRBV10-3 to TRBJ1-6; tentatively, D is TRBD1 (5 bases). Germline CDR1 is ENHRY and CDR2 is SYGVKD. This CDR3 contains 15 residues. CDR3: CASSEVVGQGSPLHF. The CDR3 DNA reads TGTGCCAGCAGTGAAGTGGTGGGGCAGGGTTCACCCCTCCACTTT.

V usage is TRBV20-1 and J usage is TRBJ2-7, with D maybe TRBD1 (6 bases). The V end was cut by 1 base, the J end by 2 bases, with 9 bases between. The CDR3 runs to 13 residues. CDR1 DFQATT and CDR2 SNEGSKA come from the germline V gene (reference sequence). The CDR3 is CSARGTEPYEQYV. CDR3 DNA: TGCAGTGCTAGAGGGACAGAGCCCTACGAGCAGTACGTC.

This clonotype appeared many times. This chain links TRBV5-1 with TRBJ1-3; 7 nucleotides align to TRBD1. The CDR3 is 19 amino acids. The ends lost 0 bases at V and 4 bases at J; junction bases unmatched: 16. CDR1 is SGHRS and CDR2 is YFSETQ in the germline V gene. The CDR3 DNA reads as TGCGCCAGCAGCTTGGAGACAGGGTCCGCCGAATTGGGGGGAAACACCATATATTTT. Translating gives CASSLETGSAELGGNTIYF.

Ten or more counts support this clonotype. The DNA for the CDR3 is TGTGCCAGCAGCTTAGAGACAATCCCCCACAATGAGCAGTTCTTC. Amino acid sequence: CASSLETIPHNEQFF. The chain recombines TRBV11-2 with TRBJ2-1; no firm D call. The CDR3 runs to 15 residues. Germline V CDR1 and CDR2: SGHAT, FQNNGV. V dropped 0 bases and J dropped 5 bases, with 11 bases sitting between them.

This chain connects TRBV15 to TRBJ2-7; D might be TRBD1 (6 bases). This CDR3 has 13 amino acids. V lost 4 bases to trimming and J lost 6 bases, with 13 bases between them. CDR1 and CDR2 (germline): LNHNV, YYDKDF (reference sequence). The CDR3 sequence is CATSMLRGFEQYF. In nucleotides, the CDR3 is TGTGCCACCAGCATGCTTAGGGGGTTCGAGCAGTACTTC.

CDR3 in amino acids: CSVHPHPLESVDTQYF. The CDR3 DNA reads TGCAGCGTTCATCCCCACCCTCTAGAGAGTGTAGATACGCAGTATTTT. The genes are TRBV29-1 and TRBJ2-3; D is unresolved. Trimming cost V 5 bases and J 5 bases, with 23 bases left between them. Germline loops: CDR1 SQVTM, CDR2 ANQGSEA. The CDR3 is 16 residues long.